Below are 13 T cell receptor beta chains sequenced from a single sample in a study of cytomegalovirus exposure and HLA in healthy donors. Use of 60 Vbeta and 13 Jbeta primers characterized the PCR. Measured with immunoSEQ multiplex PCR; TCRdb has only the in-frame clones, and not every one. The sample comprises about 180,000 clones, 55% to 75% of which are singletons, and 2% to 3% rests with the top ten. The specimen sequenced was PBMCs. These receptors were collected from a human donor in good health.

V usage is TRBV14 and J usage is TRBJ1-2; D may be TRBD1 (6 bases). CDR3 size: 14 residues. Trimming took off 2 bases at V and 6 bases at J, with 13 bases between the two ends. The germline gives CDR1 SGHDN, CDR2 FVKESK. The CDR3 region has the DNA TGTGCCAGCAGCCAAACAGGGAGAGAGAATGGCTACACCTTC. Translating gives CASSQTGRENGYTF.

This chain links TRBV23-1 with TRBJ1-2, with 9 bases that match TRBD1. TRBV23-1 is assigned to the ORF class and has an uncertain function. V dropped 0 bases and J dropped 3; count of bases not matched to a gene: 5. CDR3 length: 16 amino acids. CDR3 in DNA: TGCGCCAGCAGTCAATCGAACGGGACAGGGTACTATGGCTACACCTTC. As protein: CASSQSNGTGYYGYTF.

This clone was recorded once. DNA of the CDR3: TGTGCCAGCAGTTTAAGGGACAGGGCTTACAATGAGCAGTTCTTC. Its translation: CASSLRDRAYNEQFF. The chain has TRBV27 and TRBJ2-1; 9 positions match TRBD1. Germline lookup yields CDR1 MNHEY and CDR2 SMNVEV (reference sequence). This CDR3 comprises 15 residues. With 2 bases clipped from V and 4 bases from J, the junction kept 3 bases outside the gene matches.

This clone was counted a few times. CDR3: CASSEYTDNFNYGYTF. The CDR3 DNA is TGTGCCAGCAGTGAATATACGGACAATTTTAACTATGGCTACACCTTC. The rearrangement joins TRBV27 to TRBJ1-2, with D maybe TRBD1 (5 bases). V lost 5 bases, J lost 1 base, and 17 bases lay in between. Germline V gene data show CDR1 as MNHEY and CDR2 as SMNVEV (reference sequence). This CDR3 is 16 amino acids long.

V gene TRBV5-1 combines with J gene TRBJ1-6; D gene ambiguous. The CDR3 is 14 amino acids. Deletions cut 2 bases from V and 9 bases from J, with 12 bases between. Germline V lookup: CDR1 SGHRS, CDR2 YFSETQ. The CDR3 coding sequence is TGCGCCAGCAGCTTCGGGTCAGTGAGTTCACCCCTCCACTTT. Translating it yields CASSFGSVSSPLHF.

This chain uses TRBV25-1 with TRBJ1-1; 8 nucleotides match TRBD1. This CDR3 spans 14 amino acids. The V segment lost 2 bases and the J segment 6 bases; nucleotides outside the gene matches: 5. Looked up from germline, CDR1 is MGHDK and CDR2 is SYGVNS. The CDR3 DNA reads TGTGCCAGCAGTGAACTGGACAGGGCCGCTGAAGCTTTCTTT. It codes for CASSELDRAAEAFF.

This chain uses TRBV20-1 with TRBJ2-3, with TRBD2 identical over 7 bases. The CDR3 covers 11 residues. Germline V lookup: CDR1 DFQATT, CDR2 SNEGSKA (reference sequence). CDR3 nucleotide sequence: TGCAGCGCGGCGGGGGCAGATACGCAGTATTTT. Its protein is CSAAGADTQYF.

This clone was found a few times. The chain uses TRBV6-1 and TRBJ2-5; 7 positions agree with TRBD2. Judging by the DNA end, TRBJ2-7 fits better; the J call may be wrong. The length of the CDR3 is 14 residues. The germline gives CDR1 MNHNS, CDR2 SASEGT. CDR3 bases: TGTGCCAGCAGTGAACTTGGGAGGGCCTACGAGCAGTACTTC. Protein: CASSELGRAYEQYF.

V and J are TRBV7-8 and TRBJ2-5; tentative D call: TRBD1 (6 bases). The germline V gene encodes CDR1 SGHVS and CDR2 FQNEAQ. This CDR3 is 15 amino acids long. V lost 2 bases to trimming and J lost 1 base, with 11 bases between them. The CDR3 sequence: CASSLPGQLQETQYF. For the CDR3, the DNA is TGTGCCAGCAGCTTACCGGGACAACTCCAAGAGACCCAGTACTTC.

In its sample, this clone was seen a few times. The genes are TRBV6-4 and TRBJ2-3; the D is unclear. In germline, CDR1 is MRHNA, CDR2 SNTAGT. The length of the CDR3 is 14 residues. Trimming took off 6 bases at V and 2 bases at J, with 12 bases between the two ends. The CDR3 here is CASSTGSPTDTQYF. The CDR3 region has the DNA TGTGCCAGCAGCACCGGGTCTCCCACAGATACGCAGTATTTT.

The CDR3 DNA follows: TGTGCCAGCGGACACCGAAGTTCTGAAGCTTTCTTT. It translates to CASGHRSSEAFF. The chain uses TRBV5-5 and TRBJ1-1; maybe TRBD1 (5 bases). Looked up from germline, CDR1 is SGHKS and CDR2 is YYEKEE (reference sequence). Trimming pared 7 bases from V and 6 bases from J, leaving 13 bases between. The CDR3 has 12 residues.

In this sample, this clone turned up once. For the CDR3, the DNA is TGTGCCTGGAGACCCACCTCCGGGACAGCATACAATGAGCAGTTCTTC. Translating gives CAWRPTSGTAYNEQFF. The rearrangement joins TRBV30 to TRBJ2-1; 7 bases agree with TRBD1. The V gene end was trimmed by 3 bases and the J gene end by 4 bases; junction bases not matched to a gene: 12. The CDR3 extends over 16 amino acids. Germline V gives CDR1 GTSNPN, CDR2 SVGIG (reference sequence).

CDR3 sequence reads: CASRQRTVWSAYTF. The CDR3 DNA reads TGTGCCAGCAGACAAAGGACAGTCTGGTCGGCCTACACCTTC. V and J are TRBV2 and TRBJ1-2, with D maybe TRBD1 (6 bases). V dropped 6 bases and J dropped 10 bases, with 21 bases sitting between them. CDR3 length equals 14 residues. The germline V gene encodes CDR1 SNHLY and CDR2 FYNNEI.